These 26 T cell receptor beta chains were all obtained from the same sample, sequenced in a study of neoadjuvant anti-PD-1 for oral cavity cancer. Profiled with immunoSEQ multiplex PCR; TCRdb holds only in-frame clones, not every one. The table shows some 12,000 clones, with roughly 60% occurring only once. The sample was tumor tissue, taken before nivolumab (anti-PD-1) treatment. Every receptor here comes from a person aged 35-79 years with oral cavity squamous cell carcinoma. The donor label of this sample is uncertain.

CDR3 sequence (DNA): TGTGCCAGTAGTATAGGCGGGTATAGCAATCAGCCCCAGCATTTT. It encodes CASSIGGYSNQPQHF. The rearrangement links TRBV19 to TRBJ1-5; D gene uncertain. Trimming removed 1 base from V and 0 bases from J, with 7 bases in between. The CDR3 has 15 residues. Germline lookup yields CDR1 LNHDA and CDR2 SQIVND (reference sequence). Using reference TRBV19 and TRBJ1-5 for the parts outside the CDR3, the full variable domain is DGGITQSPKYLFRKEGQNVTLSCEQNLNHDAMYWYRQDPGQGLRLIYYSQIVNDFQKGDIAEGYSVSREKKESFPLTVTSAQKNPTAFYLCASSIGGYSNQPQHFGDGTRLSIL.

The chain couples TRBV6-1 to TRBJ2-2; 14 bases map to TRBD2. With 3 bases clipped from V and 0 bases from J, the junction kept 3 bases outside the gene matches. CDR1 MNHNS and CDR2 SASEGT come from the germline V gene. This CDR3 spans 18 amino acids. The CDR3 region has the DNA TGTGCCAGCAGTGAGGGACTAGCGGGGGCGGCGAACACCGGGGAGCTGTTTTTT. It specifies CASSEGLAGAANTGELFF.

This clone was detected only a few times. The V gene is TRBV6-1, the J gene TRBJ2-2; no clear D gene. Between the trimmed V and J ends, which lost 5 bases and 3 bases, there was a span of 13 bases. CDR3 length: 15 residues. Germline CDR1 MNHNS, CDR2 SASEGT. This chain's CDR3 is CASSRPKEYTGELFF. The DNA for the CDR3 is TGTGCCAGCAGTAGGCCCAAGGAGTACACCGGGGAGCTGTTTTTT.

The V gene is TRBV21-1, the J gene TRBJ2-1. TRBV21-1 is reported as a pseudogene. This CDR3 contains 14 residues. The CDR3 region is CASSKRDHNNEQFF. CDR3 nucleotides: TGTGCCAGCAGCAAAAGGGACCACAACAATGAGCAGTTCTTC.

The chain employs TRBV6-6 and TRBJ2-7, with D possibly called TRBD1 or TRBD2 (6 bases each). V was cut by 2 bases and J by 5 bases, with 13 bases left in between. This CDR3 is 14 amino acids long. Germline assignment: CDR1 MNHNY and CDR2 SVGAGI (reference sequence). For the CDR3, the DNA is TGTGCCAGCAGTTACCGTGGGGGGCTGCACGAGCAGTACTTC. Protein: CASSYRGGLHEQYF.

The chain recombines TRBV6-1 with TRBJ1-4; D is possibly TRBD1 (6 bases). Germline loops: CDR1 MNHNS, CDR2 SASEGT. The V gene lost 3 bases and the J gene lost 14 bases, with 13 bases spanning the gap. This CDR3 has 12 amino acids. The CDR3 loop is CASSETWDILFF. The CDR3 DNA sequence: TGTGCCAGCAGTGAGACTTGGGACATCCTGTTTTTT.

V is TRBV11-2 and J is TRBJ1-1; TRBD1 aligns across 8 bases. This CDR3 is built from 16 residues. Per germline, CDR1 SGHAT and CDR2 FQNNGV. Trimming cost V 1 base and J 0 bases; bases outside gene matches: 4. CDR3 sequence: CASSLGQGAMNTEAFF. The CDR3 DNA reads TGTGCCAGCAGCTTAGGTCAGGGGGCCATGAACACTGAAGCTTTCTTT.

The V gene is TRBV27, the J gene TRBJ2-3; 9 bases agree with TRBD2. Germline V gives CDR1 MNHEY, CDR2 SMNVEV (reference sequence). The CDR3 totals 17 residues. V lost 4 bases, J lost 0 bases, and 8 bases stayed unmatched. The CDR3 protein is CASSWGGRASSTDTQYF. Here the CDR3 DNA reads TGTGCCAGCAGTTGGGGCGGGAGGGCCTCCAGCACAGATACGCAGTATTTT.

The V and J genes are TRBV15 and TRBJ1-6; TRBD1 aligns across 7 bases. With 5 bases clipped from V and 7 bases from J, the junction kept 5 bases outside the gene matches. The CDR3 contains 14 residues. From germline, CDR1 is LNHNV and CDR2 YYDKDF (reference sequence). CDR3 sequence: CATSGMGQNSPLHF. CDR3 nucleotide sequence: TGTGCCACCAGCGGAATGGGACAGAATTCACCCCTCCACTTT.

The CDR3 reads CASSWNRGTEAFF. The DNA for the CDR3 is TGTGCCAGCAGTTGGAACAGGGGGACTGAAGCTTTCTTT. The V gene is TRBV6-5, the J gene TRBJ1-1; 8 nucleotides agree with TRBD1. The CDR3 is made up of 13 amino acids. Germline V lookup: CDR1 MNHEY, CDR2 SVGAGI. The V gene end was trimmed by 4 bases and the J gene end by 5 bases; junction bases not matched to a gene: 3.

The chain is built from TRBV11-2 and TRBJ2-1, with D tentatively TRBD2 (5 bases). The germline CDR1 and CDR2 sequences are SGHAT and FQNNGV. The CDR3 contains 15 residues. V lost 11 bases and J 5 bases, leaving 22 bases between the germline ends. CDR3 nucleotides: TGTGCCGTGCCGCTGACGAGGGAAAGGGACAATGAGCAGTTCTTC. This translates into CAVPLTRERDNEQFF.

V gene TRBV6-6 combines with J gene TRBJ1-1; D unclear. The CDR3 is made up of 15 amino acids. The germline V and J ends were trimmed by 0 bases and 1 base, with 9 bases remaining between them. Germline lookup yields CDR1 MNHNY and CDR2 SVGAGI (reference sequence). The CDR3 region has the DNA TGTGCCAGCAGTTACTCGAGGTTTTCGAACACTGAAGCTTTCTTT. Translating gives CASSYSRFSNTEAFF.

This chain links TRBV7-2 with TRBJ1-1, with TRBD1 as a possible D gene (5 bases). The CDR3 sequence is 13 residues long. Germline V CDR1 and CDR2: SGHTA, FQGNSA. The V and J ends lost 1 base and 10 bases respectively, with 13 bases between them. For the CDR3, the DNA is TGTGCCAGCAGCTTAGGGGGTCGGAGGGGAGCTTTCTTT. Protein sequence: CASSLGGRRGAFF.

The rearrangement uses TRBV6-5 and TRBJ1-2, with 7 bases fitting TRBD1. J lost 4 bases, V lost 0 bases, and 2 bases had no gene match. Germline loops: CDR1 MNHEY, CDR2 SVGAGI. This CDR3 region has 14 residues. The CDR3 coding sequence is TGTGCCAGCAGTTACTCATCAGGGGGCTATGGCTACACCTTC. This codes for CASSYSSGGYGYTF.

This clone has more than one count but fewer than ten. V usage is TRBV6-5 and J usage is TRBJ1-2, with no clear D. The CDR3 totals 13 residues. Germline assignment: CDR1 MNHEY and CDR2 SVGAGI. V shed 5 bases and J shed 2 bases, with 9 bases lying between them. The CDR3 coding sequence is TGTGCCAGCAGTCCGACACCCAACTATGGCTACACCTTC. This translates into CASSPTPNYGYTF.

The V call is TRBV11-2, the J call TRBJ2-3, with a tentative D call TRBD1 (6 bases). The germline V gene encodes CDR1 SGHAT and CDR2 FQNNGV. V lost 3 bases and J 4 bases, leaving 17 bases between the germline ends. The CDR3 runs to 16 residues. The CDR3 here is CASSLVPGAYADTQYF. CDR3 sequence (DNA): TGTGCCAGCAGCTTGGTACCAGGGGCGTACGCAGATACGCAGTATTTT.

The rearrangement uses TRBV18 and TRBJ2-7; D gene ambiguous. The CDR3 has 11 residues. CDR1 KGHSH and CDR2 LQKENI come from the germline V gene. V was pared by 6 bases and J by 5 bases, with 8 bases between. CDR3 amino acids: CASSPKDEQYF. The CDR3 bases are TGTGCCAGCTCTCCTAAGGACGAGCAGTACTTC. Full variable domain (missing parts from reference TRBV18 and TRBJ2-7): NAGVMQNPRHLVRRRGQEARLRCSPMKGHSHVYWYRQLPEEGLKFMVYLQKENIIDESGMPKERFSAEFPKEGPSILRIQQVVRGDSAAYFCASSPKDEQYFGPGTRLTVT.

This sequence joins TRBV6-1 and TRBJ2-2, with TRBD1 as a possible D gene (5 bases). Trimming shortened V by 6 bases and J by 8 bases, and 16 bases separated the two germline ends. CDR1 is MNHNS and CDR2 is SASEGT in the germline V gene. This CDR3 region has 14 residues. The CDR3 loop reads CASRGPSDGGELFF. The CDR3 DNA reads TGTGCCAGCAGGGGGCCCAGTGATGGAGGGGAGCTGTTTTTT.

The chain carries TRBV5-6 and TRBJ2-2; the D gene is possibly TRBD2 (5 bases). The germline V and J ends were trimmed by 1 base and 5 bases, with 9 bases remaining between them. The CDR3 contains 14 residues. Germline V CDR1 and CDR2: SGHDT, YYEEEE. In DNA, the CDR3 is TGTGCCAGCAGCTTGTTCAGGAGGACCGGGGAGCTGTTTTTT. Translated, it gives CASSLFRRTGELFF.

This clone was seen only a few times. The chain recombines TRBV29-1 with TRBJ1-1, with 8 bases aligning to TRBD1. This CDR3 is built from 13 residues. Germline V lookup: CDR1 SQVTM, CDR2 ANQGSEA. Trimming removed 7 bases from V and 0 bases from J; junction bases left unmatched: 4. The CDR3 sequence: CSAMTGVNTEAFF. Here the CDR3 DNA reads TGCAGCGCTATGACAGGGGTGAACACTGAAGCTTTCTTT.

This clone was detected a few times. This chain connects TRBV10-1 to TRBJ2-1, with TRBD2 identical over 8 bases. This CDR3 region has 15 residues. The V gene's germline CDR1 is WNHNN and CDR2 SYGVQD (reference sequence). Losses at the gene ends were 5 bases for V and 8 bases for J; bases not matched to a gene: 11. This CDR3 is CASSRGSGGSYEQFF. The DNA of the CDR3 is TGCGCCAGCAGTCGGGGGTCGGGAGGGTCGTATGAGCAGTTCTTC.

The rearrangement uses TRBV19 and TRBJ1-1; D unresolved. V was shortened by 7 bases and J by 0 bases, with 15 bases between the two germline ends. CDR3 length: 15 residues. The germline gives CDR1 LNHDA, CDR2 SQIVND (reference sequence). The CDR3 protein is CASTPRGAMNTEAFF. DNA for the CDR3: TGTGCCAGTACCCCTCGGGGAGCTATGAACACTGAAGCTTTCTTT.

The chain links TRBV19 to TRBJ2-7, with D uncertain. Germline CDR1 reads LNHDA; CDR2 reads SQIVND (reference sequence). This CDR3 spans 13 amino acids. Deletions cut 7 bases from V and 2 bases from J, with 12 bases between. The CDR3 coding sequence is TGTGCCAGTACACCACGGCCCCCCTACGAGCAGTACTTC. Protein: CASTPRPPYEQYF. The whole variable domain, remainder taken from reference TRBV19 and TRBJ2-7, is DGGITQSPKYLFRKEGQNVTLSCEQNLNHDAMYWYRQDPGQGLRLIYYSQIVNDFQKGDIAEGYSVSREKKESFPLTVTSAQKNPTAFYLCASTPRPPYEQYFGPGTRLTVT.

This clone was counted only a few times. The genes are TRBV5-1 and TRBJ1-1, with 7 bases that match TRBD1. Germline trimming cut 0 bases from V and 2 bases from J; bases unmatched to any gene: 1. The CDR3 has 14 amino acids. CDR1 and CDR2 from the germline V gene are SGHRS and YFSETQ. The CDR3 region is CASSLGTGNTEAFF. Here the CDR3 DNA reads TGCGCCAGCAGCTTGGGGACAGGAAACACTGAAGCTTTCTTT.

This sequence joins TRBV19 and TRBJ1-1; the D is unclear. Trimming took 3 bases from V and 1 from J, leaving 9 bases between them. Germline V lookup: CDR1 LNHDA, CDR2 SQIVND (reference sequence). This CDR3 has 14 residues. The CDR3 DNA reads TGTGCCAGTAGTATTTCGTCAGGGAACACTGAAGCTTTCTTT. This sequence encodes CASSISSGNTEAFF.

This clone was found a few times. The chain couples TRBV29-1 to TRBJ1-5, with D maybe TRBD1 (5 bases). Germline assignment: CDR1 SQVTM and CDR2 ANQGSEA. With 5 bases removed from V and 5 bases from J, the gap between germline ends came to 16 bases. CDR3 length equals 14 residues. This chain's CDR3 is CSVSTGTLDQPQHF. In DNA form, the CDR3 reads TGCAGCGTTTCCACCGGGACGCTAGATCAGCCCCAGCATTTT.